This T cell receptor (beta chain) came from a study of blood T cell repertoires in COVID-19. Study as a whole: There were acute and convalescent COVID-19 samples, and they came from the United States, Italy and Spain.

Clones were sequenced by immunoSEQ multiplex PCR, and TCRdb holds only the in-frame ones, with some missing. The table lists around 96,000 clones, more than 90% of them singletons. Germline V CDR1 and CDR2: PRHDT, FYEKMQ (reference sequence). Losses at the gene ends were 5 bases for V and 5 bases for J; bases not matched to a gene: 5. This CDR3 has 13 residues. V usage is TRBV13 and J usage is TRBJ2-5; 7 bases fit TRBD1. Sequencing input: peripheral blood. This TCR was sampled from a human donor with active COVID-19. The donor label of this sample is uncertain. As DNA, the CDR3 is TGTGCCAGCAGCAAGACAGGGAGCGAGACCCAGTACTTC. Translated, it gives CASSKTGSETQYF.